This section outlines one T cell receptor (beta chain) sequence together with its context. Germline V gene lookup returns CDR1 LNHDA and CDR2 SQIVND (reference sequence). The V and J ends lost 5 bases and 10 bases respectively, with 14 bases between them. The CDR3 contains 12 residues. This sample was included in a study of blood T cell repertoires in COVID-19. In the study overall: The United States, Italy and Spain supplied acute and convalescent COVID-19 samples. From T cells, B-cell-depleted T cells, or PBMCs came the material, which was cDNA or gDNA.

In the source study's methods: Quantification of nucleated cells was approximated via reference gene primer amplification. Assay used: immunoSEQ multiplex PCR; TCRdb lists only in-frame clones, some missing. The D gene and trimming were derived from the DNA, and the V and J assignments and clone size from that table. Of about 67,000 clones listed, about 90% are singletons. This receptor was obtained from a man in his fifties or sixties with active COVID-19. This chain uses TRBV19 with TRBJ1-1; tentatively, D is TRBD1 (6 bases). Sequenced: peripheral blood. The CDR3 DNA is TGTGCCAGTAGTCTCCGACAGGACCTAGCTTTCTTT. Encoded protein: CASSLRQDLAFF.